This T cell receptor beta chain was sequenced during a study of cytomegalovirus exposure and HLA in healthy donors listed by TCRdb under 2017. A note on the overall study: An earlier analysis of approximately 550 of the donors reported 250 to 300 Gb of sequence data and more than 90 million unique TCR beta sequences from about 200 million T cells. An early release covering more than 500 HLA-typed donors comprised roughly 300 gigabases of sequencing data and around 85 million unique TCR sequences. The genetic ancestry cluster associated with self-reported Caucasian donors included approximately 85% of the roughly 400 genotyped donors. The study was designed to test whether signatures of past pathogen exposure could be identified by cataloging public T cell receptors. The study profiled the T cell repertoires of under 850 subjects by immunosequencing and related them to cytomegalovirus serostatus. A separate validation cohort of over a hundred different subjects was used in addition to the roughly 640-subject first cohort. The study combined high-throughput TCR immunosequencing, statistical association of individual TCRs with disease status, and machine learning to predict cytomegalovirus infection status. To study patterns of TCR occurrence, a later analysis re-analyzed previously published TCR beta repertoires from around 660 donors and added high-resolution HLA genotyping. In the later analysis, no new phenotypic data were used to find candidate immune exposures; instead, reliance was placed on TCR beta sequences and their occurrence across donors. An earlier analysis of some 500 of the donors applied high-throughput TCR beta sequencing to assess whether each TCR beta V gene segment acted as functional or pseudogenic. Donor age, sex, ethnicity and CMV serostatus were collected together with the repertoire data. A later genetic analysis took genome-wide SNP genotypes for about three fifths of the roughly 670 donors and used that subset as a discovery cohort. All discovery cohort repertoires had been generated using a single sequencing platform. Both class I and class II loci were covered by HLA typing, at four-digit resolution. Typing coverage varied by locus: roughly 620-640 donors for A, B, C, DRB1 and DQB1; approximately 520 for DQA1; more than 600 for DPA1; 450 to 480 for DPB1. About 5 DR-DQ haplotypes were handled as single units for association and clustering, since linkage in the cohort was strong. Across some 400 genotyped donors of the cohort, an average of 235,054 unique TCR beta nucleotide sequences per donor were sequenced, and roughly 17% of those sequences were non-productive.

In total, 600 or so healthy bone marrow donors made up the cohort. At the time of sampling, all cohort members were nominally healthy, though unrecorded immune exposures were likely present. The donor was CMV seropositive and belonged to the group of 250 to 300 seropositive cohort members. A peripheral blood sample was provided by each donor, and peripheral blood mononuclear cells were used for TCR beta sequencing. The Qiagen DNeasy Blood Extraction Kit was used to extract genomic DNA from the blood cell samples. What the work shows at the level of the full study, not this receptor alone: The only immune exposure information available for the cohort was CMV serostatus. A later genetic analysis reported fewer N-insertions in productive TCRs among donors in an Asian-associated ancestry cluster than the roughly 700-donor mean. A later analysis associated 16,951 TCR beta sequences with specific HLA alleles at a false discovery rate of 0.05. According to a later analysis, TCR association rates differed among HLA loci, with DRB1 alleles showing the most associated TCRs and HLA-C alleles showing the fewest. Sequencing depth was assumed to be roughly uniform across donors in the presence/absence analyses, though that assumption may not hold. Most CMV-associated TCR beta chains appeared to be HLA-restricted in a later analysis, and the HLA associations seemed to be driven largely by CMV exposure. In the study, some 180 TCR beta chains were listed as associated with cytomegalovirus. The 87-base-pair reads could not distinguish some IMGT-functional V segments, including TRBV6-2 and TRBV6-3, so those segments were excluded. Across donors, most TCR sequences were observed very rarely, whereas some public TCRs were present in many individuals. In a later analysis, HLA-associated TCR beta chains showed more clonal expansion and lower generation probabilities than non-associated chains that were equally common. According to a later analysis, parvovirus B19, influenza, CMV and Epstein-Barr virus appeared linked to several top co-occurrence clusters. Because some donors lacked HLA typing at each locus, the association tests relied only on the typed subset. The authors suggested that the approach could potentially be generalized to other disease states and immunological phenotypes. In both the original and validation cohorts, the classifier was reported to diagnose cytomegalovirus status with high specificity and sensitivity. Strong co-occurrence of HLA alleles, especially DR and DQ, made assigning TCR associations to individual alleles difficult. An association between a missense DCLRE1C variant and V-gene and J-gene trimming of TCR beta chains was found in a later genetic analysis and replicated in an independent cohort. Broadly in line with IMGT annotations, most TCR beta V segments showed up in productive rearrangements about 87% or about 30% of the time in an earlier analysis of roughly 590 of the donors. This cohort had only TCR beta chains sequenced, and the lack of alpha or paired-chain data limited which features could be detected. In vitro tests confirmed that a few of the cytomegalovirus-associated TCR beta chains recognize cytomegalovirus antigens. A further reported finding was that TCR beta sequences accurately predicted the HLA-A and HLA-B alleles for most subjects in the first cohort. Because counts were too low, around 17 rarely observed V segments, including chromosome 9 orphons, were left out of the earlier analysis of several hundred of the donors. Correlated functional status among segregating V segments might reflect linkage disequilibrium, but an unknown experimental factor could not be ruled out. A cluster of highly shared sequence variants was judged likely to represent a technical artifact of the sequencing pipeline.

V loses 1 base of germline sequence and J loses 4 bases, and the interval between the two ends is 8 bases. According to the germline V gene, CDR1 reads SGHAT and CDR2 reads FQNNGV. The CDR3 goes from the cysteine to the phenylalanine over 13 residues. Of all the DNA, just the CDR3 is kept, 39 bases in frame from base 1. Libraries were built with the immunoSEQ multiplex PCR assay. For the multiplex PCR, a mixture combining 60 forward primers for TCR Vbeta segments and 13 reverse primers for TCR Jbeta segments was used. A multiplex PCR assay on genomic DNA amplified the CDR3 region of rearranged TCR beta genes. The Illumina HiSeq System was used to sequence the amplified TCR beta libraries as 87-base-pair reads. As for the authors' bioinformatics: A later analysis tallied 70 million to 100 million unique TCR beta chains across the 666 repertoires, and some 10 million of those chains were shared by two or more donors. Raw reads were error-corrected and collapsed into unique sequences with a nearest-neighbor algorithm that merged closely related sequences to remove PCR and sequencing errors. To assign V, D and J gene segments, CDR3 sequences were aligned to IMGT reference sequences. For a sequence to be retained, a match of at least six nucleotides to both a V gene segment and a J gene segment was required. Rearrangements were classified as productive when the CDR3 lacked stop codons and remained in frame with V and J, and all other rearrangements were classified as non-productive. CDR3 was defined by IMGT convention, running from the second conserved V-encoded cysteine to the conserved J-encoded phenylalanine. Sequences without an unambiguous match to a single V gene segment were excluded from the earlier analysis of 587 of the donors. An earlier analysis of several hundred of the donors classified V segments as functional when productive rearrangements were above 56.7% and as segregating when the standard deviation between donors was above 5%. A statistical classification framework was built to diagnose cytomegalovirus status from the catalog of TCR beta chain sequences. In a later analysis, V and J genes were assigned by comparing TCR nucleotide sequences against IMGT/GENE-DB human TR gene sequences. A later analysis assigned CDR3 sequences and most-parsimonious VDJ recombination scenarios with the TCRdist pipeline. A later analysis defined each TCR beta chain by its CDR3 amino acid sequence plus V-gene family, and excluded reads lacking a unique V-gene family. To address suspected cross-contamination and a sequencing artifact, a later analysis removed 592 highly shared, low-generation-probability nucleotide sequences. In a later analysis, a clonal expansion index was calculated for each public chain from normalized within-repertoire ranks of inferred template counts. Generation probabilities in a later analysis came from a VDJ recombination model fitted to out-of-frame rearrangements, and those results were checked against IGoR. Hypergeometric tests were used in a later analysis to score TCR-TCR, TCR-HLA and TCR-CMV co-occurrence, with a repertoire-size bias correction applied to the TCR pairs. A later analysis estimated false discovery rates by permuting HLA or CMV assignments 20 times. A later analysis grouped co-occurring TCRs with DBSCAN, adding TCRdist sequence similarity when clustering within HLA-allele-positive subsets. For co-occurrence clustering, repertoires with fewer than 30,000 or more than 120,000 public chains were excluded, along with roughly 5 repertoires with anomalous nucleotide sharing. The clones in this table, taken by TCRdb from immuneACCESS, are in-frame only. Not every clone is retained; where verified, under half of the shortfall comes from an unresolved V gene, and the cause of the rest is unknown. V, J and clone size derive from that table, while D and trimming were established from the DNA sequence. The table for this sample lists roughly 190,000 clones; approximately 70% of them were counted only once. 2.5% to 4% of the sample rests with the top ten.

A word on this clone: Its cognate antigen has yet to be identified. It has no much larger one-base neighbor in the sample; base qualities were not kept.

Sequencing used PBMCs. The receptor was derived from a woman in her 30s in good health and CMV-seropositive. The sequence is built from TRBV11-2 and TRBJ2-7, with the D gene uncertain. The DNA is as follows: TGTGCCAGCAGCTTAGGAGCACCTTACGAGCAGTACTTC. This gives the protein CASSLGAPYEQYF.